Reported below is one T cell receptor (beta chain). Its antigen has not been determined. Per-base quality was not reported, and no clone a single base away is much larger than it. Collaborating institutions collected whole blood in K2EDTA tubes following their own protocols. Collaborator samples were shipped for TCRbeta analysis as frozen whole blood, isolated PBMCs, or DNA extracted from either sample type. The data are from a study of blood T cell repertoires in COVID-19 (dated by TCRdb to 2018 to 2021). Some background on the complete study: The collaborator samples originated in the United States, Italy and Spain and spanned the acute and convalescent phases of COVID-19. The prospective study material was composed of cDNA or gDNA derived from T cells, B-cell-depleted T cells, or PBMCs. Deeply sampled blood TCRbeta repertoires from subjects exposed to, actively infected with, or recovered from COVID-19 were included in the dataset. The repertoires were made available in a free public database intended to serve as a resource for research on the immune response to SARS-CoV-2. The samples were drawn from two sources: the first 160 participants of the ongoing ImmuneRACE study, and 1,000 to 1,500 subjects contributed by 6 global collaborators. The sample metadata nearly always contained a de-identified subject ID, COVID-19 status, age in years and sex. Where available, HLA class I and class II types were taken from metadata supplied by the sample provider and were not determined by assay-based typing.

CDR1 and CDR2 were assigned from the germline V gene (reference sequence) as MNHEY and SMNVEV. The CDR3 runs 12 residues from the cysteine to the phenylalanine. Of the read, only the CDR3 DNA is kept; its 36 bases are in frame from base 1. The junction shows trimming of 6 bases on V and 4 bases on J, plus 9 bases between the germline ends. TCRbeta CDR3 regions were amplified from genomic DNA by means of the immunoSEQ Assay, a bias-controlled multiplex PCR. As for how the authors treated the data: Within the assay, amplification of reference gene primers was used to estimate how many nucleated cells each sample contained. To quantify the absolute abundance of each unique TCRbeta CDR3 rearrangement, sequence reads were collapsed and filtered. For each sample, productive Simpson clonality was calculated as the square root of Simpson's diversity index over productive rearrangements. TCRdb re-hosts the immuneACCESS table, in-frame sequences only. Its copies lack some clones; in the studies checked, an unresolved V gene accounts for under half of them, and the cause for the rest is not known. For V, J and clone size, that table is used; D and trimming come from the DNA. The sample table records 200,000 to 250,000 clones; 70% to 90% of these occur just once. The ten largest make up roughly 3% of the sample.

The study at large found these results: The amount of clinical and demographic metadata varied by source and participant and was provided uncurated.

The source material was peripheral blood. The receptor chain draws on TRBV27 and TRBJ1-2; D gene: possibly TRBD1, on 5 matching bases. This receptor was obtained from a man in his sixties with acute or convalescent COVID-19. The DNA sequence is TGTGCCAGCAGCAGGGTAGGCTATGGCTACACCTTC. It codes for CASSRVGYGYTF.